Presented here are 8 T cell receptor beta chains from one specimen sequenced in a study of shared clonotypes between healthy human individuals. Libraries were prepared by immunoSEQ multiplex PCR; TCRdb keeps only in-frame clonotypes and omits some of them. The sample has about 600,000 clones, roughly 79% seen once. The sequencing sample was made of PBMCs. These receptors all stem from a woman aged 40-49 years in good health. Some clones in this sample may be carry-over from other donors' samples.

The chain couples TRBV19 to TRBJ1-5; possibly TRBD1 for D (6 bases). With 3 bases removed from V and 3 bases from J, the gap between germline ends came to 12 bases. The CDR3 has 15 amino acids. From germline, CDR1 is LNHDA and CDR2 SQIVND (reference sequence). DNA of the CDR3: TGTGCCAGTAGTATGTCTGACAGGTACAATCAGCCCCAGCATTTT. Translated: CASSMSDRYNQPQHF.

The chain has TRBV7-8 and TRBJ1-1, with a weak D call TRBD1 (6 bases). Germline CDR1 reads SGHVS; CDR2 reads FQNEAQ. Deletions cut 3 bases from V and 6 bases from J, with 8 bases between. This CDR3 is built from 12 residues. The DNA for the CDR3 is TGTGCCAGCAGCTTCAGGGGAGCTGAAGCTTTCTTT. Translated, it gives CASSFRGAEAFF.

This clone has a handful of counts. The chain links TRBV6-1 to TRBJ1-2, with a possible D match to TRBD1 (6 bases). The CDR3 covers 12 residues. Germline V gene sequence: CDR1 MNHNS, CDR2 SASEGT. Trimming removed 6 bases at V and 4 bases at J, with 9 bases between. The CDR3 is CASSGDIYGYTF. For the CDR3, the DNA is TGTGCCAGCAGCGGGGACATCTATGGCTACACCTTC.

Only one count was recorded for this clone. The gene calls are TRBV7-9 and TRBJ1-5, with D possibly being TRBD1 (5 bases). This CDR3 is 16 amino acids long. Germline CDR1 and CDR2: SEHNR and FQNEAQ (reference sequence). V lost 0 bases, J lost 11 bases, and 20 bases lay in between. CDR3 protein: CASSLALQAGTSTQHF. CDR3 DNA: TGTGCCAGCAGCTTAGCTCTCCAGGCAGGGACCTCTACCCAGCATTTT. Full variable domain (rest looked up from reference TRBV7-9 and TRBJ1-5): DTGVSQNPRHKITKRGQNVTFRCDPISEHNRLYWYRQTLGQGPEFLTYFQNEAQLEKSRLLSDRFSAERPKGSFSTLEIQRTEQGDSAMYLCASSLALQAGTSTQHFGDGTRLSIL.

V is TRBV6-5 and J is TRBJ2-1; D gene unclear. Germline CDR1 reads MNHEY; CDR2 reads SVGAGI. Trimming left V 4 bases short and J 4 bases short, with 17 bases between. This CDR3 is built from 16 residues. The CDR3 sequence: CASSSPETITYNEQFF. CDR3 in DNA: TGTGCCAGCAGTTCCCCGGAGACGATAACGTACAATGAGCAGTTCTTC.

This chain uses TRBV6-5 with TRBJ2-1, with D tentatively TRBD1 (7 bases). V was clipped by 7 bases and J by 1 base, with 14 bases between them. The germline gives CDR1 MNHEY, CDR2 SVGAGI. This CDR3 is 15 amino acids long. The DNA of the CDR3 is TGTGCCAGCACCAAGGGGGCGGGATCCTACAATGAGCAGTTCTTC. Translated: CASTKGAGSYNEQFF.

The chain recombines TRBV27 with TRBJ2-1, with 9 positions matching TRBD2. Per the germline V gene, CDR1 is MNHEY and CDR2 is SMNVEV (reference sequence). The length of the CDR3 is 18 residues. V lost 1 base, J lost 8 bases, and 15 bases stayed unmatched. CDR3 bases: TGTGCCAGCAGTTTATTCGGAGTGGAGGCTAGCGGGAACCATGAGCAGTTCTTC. Translation: CASSLFGVEASGNHEQFF.

In nucleotides, the CDR3 is TGTGCCAGTAGTATAGCAGGGGGGTTCAGCAATCAGCCCCAGCATTTT. Its translation is CASSIAGGFSNQPQHF. The chain combines TRBV19 with TRBJ1-5; 7 bases fit TRBD1. V was pared by 1 base and J by 1 base, with 4 bases of the junction left unmatched. The CDR3 loop spans 16 amino acids. The V gene's germline CDR1 is LNHDA and CDR2 SQIVND (reference sequence). The full variable domain, in which reference TRBV19 and TRBJ1-5 provide the parts outside the CDR3, is DGGITQSPKYLFRKEGQNVTLSCEQNLNHDAMYWYRQDPGQGLRLIYYSQIVNDFQKGDIAEGYSVSREKKESFPLTVTSAQKNPTAFYLCASSIAGGFSNQPQHFGDGTRLSIL.